This T cell receptor beta chain appears in the sequencing data of a study of CD8+ T cells in alopecia areata. Study context: Tofacitinib administration to treated patients was oral, at 5 to 10 mg twice daily.

Reverse transcribed after extraction, RNA yielded cDNA as the sequencing template. Data came from immunoSEQ multiplex PCR; TCRdb stores just in-frame clones and leaves some out. The data contain around 7,000 clones, just over 65% of them singletons. As concerns this clone: Its target is not known.

The germline V gene has CDR1 SGHTA and CDR2 FQGTGA. The germline V and J ends were trimmed by 3 bases and 2 bases, with 9 bases remaining between them. This CDR3 has 14 amino acids. Patients with alopecia areata provided lesional scalp punch biopsies as well as peripheral blood. The study, taken as a whole, reports: Especially in alopecia totalis/universalis, lesional scalp showed greater clonality than normal scalp did. Possibly as an HLA-related effect, TCR sharing across patients appeared less clear than in mice. Normal skin's resident alphabeta T cells are sequenced alongside lesional scalp T cells.

The chain combines TRBV7-3 with TRBJ2-3, with D uncertain. The receptor's source is a human donor with alopecia areata. Specimen: skin, collected at week 0. The CDR3 nucleotides are TGTGCCAGCAGCTTGGCAAGCCTCACAGATACGCAGTATTTT. Protein product: CASSLASLTDTQYF.